The 21 T cell receptor beta chains in this list originate from one sample, sequenced in a study of cytomegalovirus exposure and HLA in healthy donors. The primer mix had 60 Vbeta and 13 Jbeta primers. Sequenced by immunoSEQ multiplex PCR; TCRdb stores in-frame clones only, minus some. This table holds 65,000 to 95,000 clones. Sequencing input: PBMCs. The source of these receptors is a woman aged 60-75 years in good health and CMV-seronegative.

V and J are TRBV28 and TRBJ2-5; TRBD2 matches 7 bases. The J call is doubtful: the DNA matches TRBJ2-7 better. Germline assignment: CDR1 MDHEN and CDR2 SYDVKM. The CDR3 totals 15 residues. The CDR3 nucleotides read TGTGCCAGCAGTAGGTCGGTCGGCGGGAGCTACGAGCAGTACTTC. Its translation: CASSRSVGGSYEQYF.

V and J are TRBV18 and TRBJ1-5, with D hard to call. Trimming took off 2 bases at V and 1 base at J, with 6 bases between the two ends. The germline V gene has CDR1 KGHSH and CDR2 LQKENI. The CDR3 spans 14 residues. The CDR3, as DNA: TGTGCCAGCTCACCAGAACAGAGCAATCAGCCCCAGCATTTT. Its translation is CASSPEQSNQPQHF. The full variable domain, rest sourced from reference TRBV18 and TRBJ1-5, is NAGVMQNPRHLVRRRGQEARLRCSPMKGHSHVYWYRQLPEEGLKFMVYLQKENIIDESGMPKERFSAEFPKEGPSILRIQQVVRGDSAAYFCASSPEQSNQPQHFGDGTRLSIL.

The V call is TRBV7-9, the J call TRBJ1-2; maybe TRBD1 (6 bases). The CDR3 length is 13 residues. Trimming took 4 bases from V and 8 from J, leaving 14 bases between them. Germline loops: CDR1 SEHNR, CDR2 FQNEAQ (reference sequence). The chain's CDR3 is CASSSGGGLGYTF. The CDR3, as DNA: TGTGCCAGCAGCTCCGGCGGGGGGCTCGGCTACACCTTC.

The rearrangement links TRBV7-2 to TRBJ1-6; D is unresolved. V shed 2 bases and J shed 0 bases, with 14 bases lying between them. CDR1 SGHTA and CDR2 FQGNSA come from the germline V gene. The CDR3 covers 18 residues. As DNA, the CDR3 is TGTGCCAGCAGCTTACCCAAGGGAGGTTCCTCCTATAATTCACCCCTCCACTTT. Translating it yields CASSLPKGGSSYNSPLHF. The complete variable domain, with remaining parts taken from reference TRBV7-2 and TRBJ1-6, reads GAGVSQSPSNKVTEKGKDVELRCDPISGHTALYWYRQSLGQGLEFLIYFQGNSAPDKSGLPSDRFSAERTGGSVSTLTIQRTQQEDSAVYLCASSLPKGGSSYNSPLHFGNGTRLTVT.

V usage is TRBV11-2 and J usage is TRBJ2-7; 11 positions match TRBD2. The CDR3 has 15 residues. The V segment lost 3 bases and the J segment 4 bases; nucleotides outside the gene matches: 5. The germline gives CDR1 SGHAT, CDR2 FQNNGV. CDR3 region: CASSFLAGGLYEQYF. For the CDR3, the DNA is TGTGCCAGCAGCTTCCTAGCGGGAGGCCTTTACGAGCAGTACTTC.

The chain couples TRBV5-5 to TRBJ2-2, with D tentatively TRBD2 (7 bases). The CDR3 length is 15 residues. V was cut by 1 base and J by 3 bases, with 10 bases left in between. CDR1 is SGHKS and CDR2 is YYEKEE in the germline V gene (reference sequence). The DNA for the CDR3 is TGTGCCAGCAGCTTGATAGGGGGGGACACCGGGGAGCTGTTTTTT. Amino acids: CASSLIGGDTGELFF.

The chain joins TRBV28 to TRBJ1-2, with D possibly being TRBD1 (6 bases). CDR3 length equals 15 residues. The germline V gene encodes CDR1 MDHEN and CDR2 SYDVKM. Trimming removed 4 bases from V and 4 bases from J, with 16 bases in between. CDR3 nucleotides: TGTGCCAGCAGTTCCCCCGGGACACTTAGCTATGGCTACACCTTC. Protein product: CASSSPGTLSYGYTF.

This chain joins TRBV6-6 and TRBJ1-1, with 9 positions matching TRBD1. The CDR3 has 16 amino acids. The V and J ends lost 4 bases and 2 bases, in that order; junction bases with no gene match: 8. The germline V gene has CDR1 MNHNY and CDR2 SVGAGI (reference sequence). CDR3 amino acids: CASSSVPGQGNTEAFF. In DNA, the CDR3 is TGTGCCAGCAGTTCCGTCCCGGGACAGGGTAACACTGAAGCTTTCTTT.

The genes are TRBV30 and TRBJ1-1; the D gene is possibly TRBD1 (5 bases). V was clipped by 4 bases and J by 7 bases, with 19 bases between them. The CDR3 covers 14 residues. Germline lookup yields CDR1 GTSNPN and CDR2 SVGIG (reference sequence). The CDR3 protein is CAWTPVSRDSEAFF. In DNA, the CDR3 is TGTGCCTGGACCCCCGTAAGCAGGGATAGTGAAGCTTTCTTT.

The V and J genes are TRBV7-2 and TRBJ2-2; D unresolved. Germline V CDR1 and CDR2: SGHTA, FQGNSA. The CDR3 is 18 amino acids. Trimming removed 1 base at V and 1 base at J, with 16 bases between. CDR3 loop: CASSLVSLLGVNTGELFF. The CDR3 coding sequence is TGTGCCAGCAGCTTAGTTTCTCTGCTAGGAGTGAACACCGGGGAGCTGTTTTTT.

The V gene is TRBV4-2, the J gene TRBJ2-5; 7 bases line up with TRBD2. After removal of 1 base from V and 3 bases from J, the junction contained 5 bases not matched to a gene. CDR3 length: 15 residues. Germline CDR1 and CDR2: LGHNA and YNFKEQ. The CDR3 loop is CASSQGEGPKETQYF. CDR3 nucleotides: TGTGCCAGCAGCCAAGGGGAGGGCCCAAAAGAGACCCAGTACTTC.

The chain combines TRBV7-2 with TRBJ2-5; tentatively, D is TRBD2 (5 bases). The DNA end is more similar to TRBJ2-7, so the J call may be wrong. The CDR3 covers 14 residues. Germline V lookup: CDR1 SGHTA, CDR2 FQGNSA. CDR3 amino acids: CASSPQRESDEQYF. For the CDR3, the DNA is TGTGCCAGCAGCCCCCAAAGGGAGAGCGACGAGCAGTACTTC.

The CDR3 is CASSMQGQAQPQHF. CDR3 nucleotides: TGTGCCAGTAGTATGCAGGGCCAGGCTCAGCCCCAGCATTTT. The chain combines TRBV19 with TRBJ1-5; D might be TRBD1 (5 bases). V lost 3 bases and J 6 bases, leaving 12 bases between the germline ends. The germline CDR1 and CDR2 sequences are LNHDA and SQIVND (reference sequence). The CDR3 is 14 residues long.

The rearrangement links TRBV4-3 to TRBJ2-2; D gene ambiguous. The CDR3 runs to 15 residues. The V gene lost 0 bases and the J gene lost 2 bases, with 7 bases spanning the gap. Germline loops: CDR1 LGHNA, CDR2 YSLEER. DNA of the CDR3: TGCGCCAGCAGCCAAGAAAGAAGCAACACCGGGGAGCTGTTTTTT. Its protein product is CASSQERSNTGELFF.

The rearrangement links TRBV6-1 to TRBJ2-3; D perhaps matches TRBD2 (5 bases). CDR3 length: 13 amino acids. The V gene's germline CDR1 is MNHNS and CDR2 SASEGT. With 3 bases removed from V and 4 bases from J, the gap between germline ends came to 8 bases. The CDR3 coding sequence is TGTGCCAGCAGTGATATGGGAGCAGATACGCAGTATTTT. This sequence encodes CASSDMGADTQYF.

The chain employs TRBV7-2 and TRBJ2-7; 12 bases match TRBD2. Trimming took 6 bases from V and 2 from J; bases not matched to a gene: 5. CDR3 size: 15 residues. Looked up from germline, CDR1 is SGHTA and CDR2 is FQGNSA. The CDR3 loop reads CASRIGLAGPYEQYF. CDR3 nucleotides: TGTGCCAGCAGGATAGGACTAGCGGGACCCTACGAGCAGTACTTC.

The J gene is TRBJ2-1, the V gene TRBV27; D is possibly TRBD2 (5 bases). The CDR3 is 13 residues long. V lost 6 bases, J lost 1 base, and 7 bases lay in between. Germline CDR1 reads MNHEY; CDR2 reads SMNVEV (reference sequence). The CDR3 protein is CASSGKSYNEQFF. In DNA form, the CDR3 reads TGTGCCAGCAGCGGGAAGTCCTACAATGAGCAGTTCTTC.

The chain links TRBV28 to TRBJ2-5, with a weak D call TRBD2 (6 bases). The CDR3 loop spans 15 amino acids. V lost 6 bases to trimming and J lost 0 bases, with 14 bases between them. Germline CDR1 reads MDHEN; CDR2 reads SYDVKM. CDR3 DNA sequence: TGTGCCAGCAGCCTCGGGGGACGAGACCAAGAGACCCAGTACTTC. Translated: CASSLGGRDQETQYF.

The chain recombines TRBV28 with TRBJ2-5; perhaps TRBD1 as D (5 bases). This CDR3 has 15 residues. From germline, CDR1 is MDHEN and CDR2 SYDVKM. Trimming cost V 2 bases and J 5 bases, with 15 bases left between them. The CDR3 DNA sequence: TGTGCCAGCAGTTTACGCGGCAGGGTAGTGGAGACCCAGTACTTC. It specifies CASSLRGRVVETQYF.

The chain is built from TRBV5-1 and TRBJ2-1; no reliable D call. V was shortened by 0 bases and J by 12 bases, with 16 bases between the two germline ends. Germline CDR1 and CDR2: SGHRS and YFSETQ. CDR3 size: 14 residues. CDR3 amino acids: CASSLVPSADGQFF. As DNA, the CDR3 is TGCGCCAGCAGCTTGGTCCCCTCGGCGGATGGGCAGTTCTTC.

The CDR3 spells CASTIGQGLGKLFF. Here the CDR3 DNA reads TGTGCCAGCACCATCGGACAGGGACTGGGGAAACTGTTTTTT. J is TRBJ1-4 and V is TRBV6-5; 8 nucleotides align to TRBD1. The germline V gene encodes CDR1 MNHEY and CDR2 SVGAGI. The ends lost 7 bases at V and 11 bases at J; junction bases unmatched: 12. The CDR3 spans 14 residues.